This T cell receptor beta chain was identified during a study of cytomegalovirus exposure and HLA in healthy donors. General study findings and limits: Cytomegalovirus association was assigned to 170 or so TCR beta chains. The only immune exposure information that was available was CMV serostatus.

The CDR3 extends over 17 amino acids. J gave up 10 bases and V 1 base, and 12 bases lay outside the gene matches. Germline V gives CDR1 MNHNS, CDR2 SASEGT. Turning to this clone: Antigen: not known.

Primers for the PCR totalled 60 Vbeta and 13 Jbeta. Here immunoSEQ multiplex PCR was the method, and the copy in TCRdb shows in-frame clones only, minus some. This table holds 90,000 to 100,000 clones, about a tenth found once. The receptor was isolated from a man aged 50 to 59 in good health and CMV-seropositive. Sequenced material: PBMCs. The rearrangement joins TRBV6-1 to TRBJ1-5; the match to TRBD1 covers 11 bases. The CDR3 DNA reads TGTGCCAGCAGTGAAGGGAGGGGACAGGGGGGTAGCGGTCCCCAGCATTTT. Translating it yields CASSEGRGQGGSGPQHF.